This T cell receptor beta chain is drawn from a study of technical replicates of blood from a handful of donors. Measured with immunoSEQ multiplex PCR; TCRdb has only the in-frame clones, and not every one. The table includes roughly 76,000 clones, 85% to 95% detected once. CDR1 and CDR2 (germline): MGHRA, YSYEKL. This CDR3 is built from 14 residues. V was trimmed by 1 base and J by 3 bases, leaving 6 bases between them. Material for sequencing was T cells isolated from PBMCs. V gene TRBV4-1 combines with J gene TRBJ1-4, with D unclear. The source of this sequence is a human donor in good health. The CDR3 loop is CASSQVGSNEKLFF. For the CDR3, the DNA is TGCGCCAGCAGCCAAGTCGGGTCTAATGAAAAACTGTTTTTT.